The 9 T cell receptor beta chains listed next were all sequenced from one sample in a study of shared clonotypes between healthy human individuals. Only in-frame clones appear in the TCRdb table, and some are missing; sequencing was by immunoSEQ multiplex PCR. The sample records approximately 2.1 million clones, more than 85% being singletons. The sequenced sample consisted of naive CD4+ T cells from PBMCs. Documented subset: CD45RA+ positively selected. The receptors originated from a man between 18 and 35 years old in good health. Some clones in this sample may be carry-over from other donors' samples.

The chain has TRBV19 and TRBJ2-1; 9 nucleotides line up with TRBD2. This CDR3 has 15 residues. Germline V gives CDR1 LNHDA, CDR2 SQIVND (reference sequence). Losses at the gene ends were 8 bases for V and 7 bases for J; bases not matched to a gene: 12. The CDR3 DNA is TGTGCCAGTTCTAGCGGGACATACCCCTGGAATGAGCAGTTCTTC. Its protein is CASSSGTYPWNEQFF.

V and J are TRBV29-1 and TRBJ1-2; a possible D gene is TRBD1 (6 bases). This CDR3 comprises 13 residues. Trimming took 6 bases from V and 0 from J, leaving 11 bases between them. The germline V gene has CDR1 SQVTM and CDR2 ANQGSEA. As DNA, the CDR3 is TGCAGCGTAGCCGGACAGTCTAACTATGGCTACACCTTC. This sequence encodes CSVAGQSNYGYTF.

The chain combines TRBV14 with TRBJ2-5; 10 nucleotides agree with TRBD1. The length of the CDR3 is 18 residues. Germline V CDR1 and CDR2: SGHDN, FVKESK. J lost 4 bases, V lost 0 bases, and 11 bases had no gene match. The CDR3 DNA follows: TGTGCCAGCAGCCAAGATAGGACAGGGGGTATCCACCGAGAGACCCAGTACTTC. Encoded protein: CASSQDRTGGIHRETQYF.

V usage is TRBV7-3 and J usage is TRBJ2-2, with 7 nucleotides matching TRBD2. Unmatched junction bases numbered 6, after V lost 4 bases and J lost 1 base. The CDR3 is made up of 16 amino acids. Germline V gives CDR1 SGHTA, CDR2 FQGTGA. CDR3 nucleotides: TGTGCCAGCAGCTGGGGGAGGGCCCGGAACACCGGGGAGCTGTTTTTT. This translates into CASSWGRARNTGELFF.

This chain uses TRBV19 with TRBJ1-5, with unresolved D. Trimming took off 5 bases at V and 4 bases at J, with 15 bases between the two ends. The germline gives CDR1 LNHDA, CDR2 SQIVND (reference sequence). CDR3 length: 15 residues. The DNA of the CDR3 is TGTGCCAGTAGTTCCTCGTTGTGGCCAAATCAGCCCCAGCATTTT. It encodes CASSSSLWPNQPQHF.

The chain is built from TRBV28 and TRBJ2-5, with TRBD2 as a possible D gene (5 bases). The germline V gene has CDR1 MDHEN and CDR2 SYDVKM. V was clipped by 5 bases and J by 4 bases, with 17 bases between them. CDR3 length: 15 amino acids. The CDR3 DNA reads TGTGCCAGCAGTGGGTCGTGGAGGTCAGGAGAGACCCAGTACTTC. Its protein product is CASSGSWRSGETQYF.

The V call is TRBV10-3, the J call TRBJ1-1; the D gene is possibly TRBD1 (6 bases). This CDR3 has 13 residues. Per the germline V gene, CDR1 is ENHRY and CDR2 is SYGVKD. V gave up 5 bases and J gave up 5 bases, with 12 bases separating them. CDR3 DNA sequence: TGTGCCATCAGTCCCGTAGGGGGGACTGAAGCTTTCTTT. Protein: CAISPVGGTEAFF.

This clone was observed once. Other DNA sequences in this sample translate to the same CDR3. The CDR3 reads CASSTTDTQYF. The CDR3 DNA reads TGTGCCAGCAGCACCACAGATACGCAGTATTTT. V gene TRBV28 combines with J gene TRBJ2-3; D remains unclear. This CDR3 is 11 amino acids long. Germline CDR1 and CDR2: MDHEN and SYDVKM. The V end lost 6 bases, the J end lost 2 bases, and 3 bases lay between the germline ends.

The chain links TRBV29-1 to TRBJ2-1; D perhaps matches TRBD2 (5 bases). The CDR3 sequence is 12 residues long. CDR1 and CDR2 (germline): SQVTM, ANQGSEA. V was trimmed by 7 bases and J by 4 bases, leaving 11 bases between them. CDR3 amino acids: CSGFDYYNEQFF. In DNA, the CDR3 is TGCAGCGGATTCGACTATTACAATGAGCAGTTCTTC.